The 28 T cell receptor beta chains presented below share a single source sample, sequenced in a study of CD8 T cells in ankylosing spondylitis. Each CDR3 protein gets one entry after TCRdb re-called the 5' RACE reads with MiXCR. The data hold roughly 490,000 distinct CDR3 sequences, with approximately 5% observed a single time. Antigen specificity for these receptors is unknown. Regarding the study as a whole: Within ankylosing spondylitis blood, a TCR beta motif made up of eight or nine highly homologous variants appeared to be characteristic.

Sequenced input: blood, either unsorted or a sorted T cell fraction (not recorded which). The receptor set was obtained from a male donor with ankylosing spondylitis.

This clonotype was recorded at least ten times. The gene calls are TRBV20-1 and TRBJ1-2; 7 bases line up with TRBD1. Germline CDR1 DFQATT, CDR2 SNEGSKA (reference sequence). V lost 6 bases and J lost 5; bases outside the gene matches: 6. The CDR3 extends over 12 amino acids. The CDR3 protein is CSAPQGRYGYTF. The CDR3, as DNA: TGCAGTGCGCCACAGGGGCGATATGGCTACACCTTC.

This clonotype was recorded at least ten times. The genes are TRBV10-3 and TRBJ1-1; the D gene is possibly TRBD1 (5 bases). Germline V gene sequence: CDR1 ENHRY, CDR2 SYGVKD. The V and J ends lost 7 bases and 7 bases respectively, with 10 bases between them. CDR3 length: 11 amino acids. CDR3: CAITQGGEAFF. Written as DNA, the CDR3 is TGTGCCATCACCCAGGGAGGTGAAGCTTTCTTT.

This clonotype appeared many times. J is TRBJ1-5 and V is TRBV7-6, with a tentative D call TRBD1 (6 bases). The CDR3 totals 15 residues. Trimming took 1 base from V and 6 from J, leaving 13 bases between them. Per the germline V gene, CDR1 is SGHVS and CDR2 is FNYEAQ. This CDR3 is CASSLGTGRSQPQHF. As DNA, the CDR3 is TGTGCCAGCAGCTTAGGTACAGGGAGAAGTCAGCCCCAGCATTTT.

This clonotype was seen a handful of times. J is TRBJ2-1 and V is TRBV5-4; TRBD2 agrees at 7 bases. The germline CDR1 and CDR2 sequences are SGHNT and YYREEE (reference sequence). The CDR3 length is 16 residues. Unmatched junction bases numbered 8, after V lost 4 bases and J lost 1 base. CDR3 DNA sequence: TGTGCCAGCAGCCTCCTTGGAGCGGGGTCCTACAATGAGCAGTTCTTC. This codes for CASSLLGAGSYNEQFF.

There are many counts of this clonotype. The V call is TRBV6-2 or TRBV6-3, the J call TRBJ2-3; TRBD2 aligns across 13 bases. The length of the CDR3 is 14 residues. After removal of 7 bases from V and 3 bases from J, the junction contained 1 base not matched to a gene. Per the germline V gene, CDR1 is MNHEY and CDR2 is SVGEGT. CDR3 bases: TGTGCCAGCACGGGACTAGCGGGAACAGATACGCAGTATTTT. Translating it yields CASTGLAGTDTQYF.

As regards this clonotype: Because it lacks the conserved phenylalanine or tryptophan at the end, this CDR3 is likely a read error. The chain employs TRBV6-5 and TRBJ2-7; 9 bases agree with TRBD1. The length of the CDR3 is 17 residues. Germline V gives CDR1 MNHEY, CDR2 SVGAGI. Trimming removed 2 bases from V and 4 bases from J; junction bases left unmatched: 12. CDR3 bases: TGTGCCAGCAGTTACGATCGGTGGGGGACAGGGATTTACGAGCAGTACATC. As protein: CASSYDRWGTGIYEQYI.

This clonotype came up many times. The V and J genes are TRBV7-2 and TRBJ2-7; no firm D call. CDR3 length equals 13 residues. V was pared by 6 bases and J by 0 bases, with 9 bases between. Germline CDR1 is SGHTA and CDR2 is FQGNSA. The CDR3 DNA follows: TGTGCCAGCAGTTTACCGGGCTCCTACGAGCAGTACTTC. Amino acid sequence: CASSLPGSYEQYF.

The sample holds many counts of this clonotype. The chain joins TRBV29-1 to TRBJ2-3, with 8 bases lining up with TRBD2. This CDR3 contains 13 residues. CDR1 is SQVTM, CDR2 ANQGSEA, per germline. The V segment lost 7 bases and the J segment 2 bases; nucleotides outside the gene matches: 5. In DNA form, the CDR3 reads TGCAGCGAAGCGGGAGACCCCACAGATACGCAGTATTTT. Translated, it gives CSEAGDPTDTQYF.

This clonotype was recorded at least ten times. The V gene is TRBV5-1, the J gene TRBJ2-3; weak D call: TRBD2 (6 bases). The germline V gene encodes CDR1 SGHRS and CDR2 YFSETQ. The V and J ends lost 3 bases and 0 bases respectively, with 14 bases between them. The CDR3 extends over 16 amino acids. The CDR3 reads CASSWLGSGSTDTQYF. In DNA form, the CDR3 reads TGCGCCAGCAGCTGGTTGGGTAGCGGAAGCACAGATACGCAGTATTTT.

The table lists this clonotype with many counts. This rearrangement joins TRBV28 to TRBJ2-1; 12 nucleotides agree with TRBD2. The CDR3 totals 15 residues. Germline V gene data show CDR1 as MDHEN and CDR2 as SYDVKM. The V and J ends lost 6 bases and 8 bases, in that order; junction bases with no gene match: 8. The CDR3 region is CASSLTSGRSDEQFF. In nucleotides, the CDR3 is TGTGCCAGCAGCCTGACTAGCGGGAGATCTGATGAGCAGTTCTTC.

The chain employs TRBV5-4 and TRBJ1-6, with 10 bases lining up with TRBD1. This CDR3 contains 15 residues. The germline V gene has CDR1 SGHNT and CDR2 YYREEE (reference sequence). Trimming took 10 bases from V and 5 from J; bases not matched to a gene: 9. CDR3 sequence: CALGKGQGNNSPLHF. The CDR3 bases are TGTGCCTTGGGAAAGGGACAGGGGAATAATTCACCCCTCCACTTT.

This clonotype was recorded many times. The J gene is TRBJ2-2, the V gene TRBV4-2; D is uncertain. From germline, CDR1 is LGHNA and CDR2 YNFKEQ. The CDR3 runs 10 residues. Trimming took 1 base from V and 9 from J, leaving 0 bases between them. The CDR3 loop is CASSQGELFF. Here the CDR3 DNA reads TGTGCCAGCAGCCAAGGGGAGCTGTTTTTT.

This clonotype was seen many times. The chain uses TRBV20-1 and TRBJ1-3; D unclear. This CDR3 is 13 amino acids long. Germline values: CDR1 DFQATT, CDR2 SNEGSKA (reference sequence). V shed 4 bases and J shed 0 bases, with 7 bases lying between them. In DNA, the CDR3 is TGCAGTGCTACGGCCCACTCTGGAAACACCATATATTTT. The encoded protein is CSATAHSGNTIYF.

This clonotype was detected ten times or more. The V and J genes are TRBV5-5 and TRBJ2-1; TRBD2 agrees at 10 bases. Germline V gene lookup returns CDR1 SGHKS and CDR2 YYEKEE (reference sequence). V lost 2 bases, J lost 3 bases, and 5 bases stayed unmatched. The CDR3 sequence is 16 residues long. The CDR3: CASSFLAGDLYNEQFF. The CDR3 DNA reads TGTGCCAGCAGCTTCCTAGCGGGGGACCTCTACAATGAGCAGTTCTTC.

This clonotype was detected ten times or more. The J gene is TRBJ1-2, the V gene TRBV25-1, with D perhaps matching TRBD1 (5 bases). Germline V gives CDR1 MGHDK, CDR2 SYGVNS. Trimming stripped 5 bases from V and 4 bases from J, with 17 bases between. The CDR3 covers 15 residues. The CDR3 region is CASSQSGTLSYGYTF. CDR3 in DNA: TGTGCCAGCAGTCAATCAGGGACGCTCTCCTATGGCTACACCTTC.

In this sample, this clonotype turned up a few times. The chain links TRBV7-2 to TRBJ1-3; D remains ambiguous. The CDR3 is 14 residues long. Germline CDR1 and CDR2: SGHTA and FQGNSA. Trimming stripped 3 bases from V and 2 bases from J, with 8 bases between. The CDR3 loop is CASSFGGTGNTIYF. CDR3 coding DNA: TGTGCCAGCAGCTTCGGAGGAACTGGAAACACCATATATTTT.

This chain uses TRBV18 with TRBJ2-2, with TRBD2 identical over 11 bases. V lost 4 bases to trimming and J lost 0 bases; unmatched junction nucleotides: 16. The CDR3 has 21 amino acids. Germline CDR1 reads KGHSH; CDR2 reads LQKENI. The CDR3 nucleotides are TGTGCCAGCTCACTACTATCGGCGGCTAGCGGGGGGTCTACGAACACCGGGGAGCTGTTTTTT. Translated: CASSLLSAASGGSTNTGELFF.

There are many counts of this clonotype. The chain combines TRBV28 with TRBJ1-5; D call uncertain. The V gene lost 2 bases and the J gene lost 2 bases, with 10 bases spanning the gap. CDR1 and CDR2 (germline): MDHEN, SYDVKM. The CDR3 totals 15 residues. CDR3 bases: TGTGCCAGCAGTTTAGGGTCGCACGGCAATCAGCCCCAGCATTTT. This translates into CASSLGSHGNQPQHF. Together with reference TRBV28 and TRBJ1-5, the CDR3 gives the full variable domain: DVKVTQSSRYLVKRTGEKVFLECVQDMDHENMFWYRQDPGLGLRLIYFSYDVKMKEKGDIPEGYSVSREKKERFSLILESASTNQTSMYLCASSLGSHGNQPQHFGDGTRLSIL.

The chain carries TRBV11-3 and TRBJ2-2; D ambiguous. The CDR3 runs 12 residues. Deletions cut 5 bases from V and 6 bases from J, with 7 bases between. Germline loops: CDR1 SGHNT, CDR2 YENEEA. The CDR3 nucleotides are TGTGCCAGCAGCAGAAAGTCCGGGGAGCTGTTTTTT. Translating gives CASSRKSGELFF.

The rearrangement links TRBV7-2 to TRBJ2-5; TRBD2 matches at 7 bases. The ends lost 5 bases at V and 5 bases at J; junction bases unmatched: 8. Germline V gene sequence: CDR1 SGHTA, CDR2 FQGNSA. The CDR3 loop spans 14 amino acids. The CDR3, as DNA: TGTGCCAGCAGCCCGAGATGGGGGGGGGAGACCCAGTACTTC. Translating gives CASSPRWGGETQYF.

This clonotype appeared many times. The chain has TRBV28 and TRBJ1-5; no clear D. The CDR3 covers 15 residues. Germline-derived CDR1 and CDR2 are MDHEN and SYDVKM. V was shortened by 3 bases and J by 0 bases, with 9 bases between the two germline ends. Here the CDR3 reads CASSLVDYSNQPQHF. Here the CDR3 DNA reads TGTGCCAGCAGTTTGGTTGACTATAGCAATCAGCCCCAGCATTTT. The variable domain in full, with the rest retrieved from reference TRBV28 and TRBJ1-5, is DVKVTQSSRYLVKRTGEKVFLECVQDMDHENMFWYRQDPGLGLRLIYFSYDVKMKEKGDIPEGYSVSREKKERFSLILESASTNQTSMYLCASSLVDYSNQPQHFGDGTRLSIL.

At least ten counts were recorded for this clonotype. The V and J genes are TRBV29-1 and TRBJ2-2; TRBD2 matches at 9 bases. V was clipped by 7 bases and J by 4 bases; unmatched bases: 10. Germline V gene lookup returns CDR1 SQVTM and CDR2 ANQGSEA. CDR3 length equals 15 residues. The DNA of the CDR3 is TGCAGCGCCGTCGCGAGCGGGGGGCTCACCGGGGAGCTGTTTTTT. Protein: CSAVASGGLTGELFF.

This clonotype was seen repeatedly, ten times or more. The CDR3 DNA is TGCAGTGCTAGACATAGAAGGACAGCCTCCTACGAGCAGTACTTC. Protein: CSARHRRTASYEQYF. The rearrangement joins TRBV20-1 to TRBJ2-7; weak D call: TRBD1 (6 bases). The CDR3 covers 15 residues. Germline loops: CDR1 DFQATT, CDR2 SNEGSKA (reference sequence). V gave up 2 bases and J gave up 0 bases, with 14 bases separating them.

This clonotype was recorded at least ten times. V and J are TRBV7-2 and TRBJ2-1, with D possibly being TRBD1 (6 bases). The CDR3 is 12 amino acids. Trimming took off 8 bases at V and 9 bases at J, with 14 bases between the two ends. CDR1 and CDR2 (germline): SGHTA, FQGNSA. CDR3 nucleotides: TGTGCCAGCCGATCTTCAGGGGTTGAGCAGTTCTTC. This gives the protein CASRSSGVEQFF.

The chain recombines TRBV2 with TRBJ2-3; TRBD1 matches 7 bases. The V gene end was trimmed by 8 bases and the J gene end by 2 bases; junction bases not matched to a gene: 10. Germline assignment: CDR1 SNHLY and CDR2 FYNNEI. The CDR3 covers 15 residues. The CDR3 coding sequence is TGTGCCAGCCTCAGGGGGACCCTTCTCACAGATACGCAGTATTTT. Translated, it gives CASLRGTLLTDTQYF.

In its sample, this clonotype was seen many times. The genes are TRBV20-1 and TRBJ2-7, with a possible D match to TRBD2 (6 bases). The length of the CDR3 is 14 residues. Germline CDR1 DFQATT, CDR2 SNEGSKA (reference sequence). The ends were cut back, 3 bases at V and 6 bases at J, with 18 bases in the middle. The DNA of the CDR3 is TGCAGTGCTAGGGGTTTGGAGGGATCGAGCGAGCAGTACTTC. Amino acid sequence: CSARGLEGSSEQYF.

This clonotype has ten or more counts. The V call is TRBV20-1, the J call TRBJ1-4; the D is unclear. This CDR3 comprises 14 residues. Germline V gene sequence: CDR1 DFQATT, CDR2 SNEGSKA (reference sequence). V lost 3 bases, J lost 0 bases, and 8 bases lay in between. CDR3 sequence reads: CSARTHSTNEKLFF. In nucleotides, the CDR3 is TGCAGTGCTAGGACACATTCAACTAATGAAAAACTGTTTTTT.

This clonotype occurred a few times. V gene TRBV7-9 combines with J gene TRBJ1-5; TRBD1 is a possible D gene (5 bases). V was clipped by 0 bases and J by 8 bases, with 11 bases between them. This CDR3 has 14 residues. CDR1 SEHNR and CDR2 FQNEAQ come from the germline V gene (reference sequence). CDR3 residues: CASSLAQGREPQHF. CDR3 DNA: TGTGCCAGCAGCTTAGCTCAGGGACGGGAGCCCCAGCATTTT.